The source of this T cell receptor beta chain is a study of T cells in women clearing cervical HPV infection. About the study: Case blood drawn at lesion detection; control blood after infection cleared.

Germline V CDR1 and CDR2: DFQATT, SNEGSKA (reference sequence). This CDR3 comprises 14 residues. The junction had 9 bases not matched to a gene; V was cut back by 6 bases and J by 4 bases. About this clone itself: Read data end 3 residues before the CDR3 end; the end is taken from the germline J gene.

Some clones are missing from TCRdb's copy, which holds only in-frame ones; the method was immunoSEQ multiplex PCR. The listing contains about 32,000 clones. This chain uses TRBV20-1 with TRBJ2-7; 10 bases align to TRBD2. What was sequenced was blood buffy coat. The receptor's source is a woman between 18 and 70 years old with a cervical HPV16 infection that either progressed to CIN3+ or cleared (not recorded which). The CDR3 sequence: CSATSGAISYEQYF. Partial CDR3 DNA: TGCAGTGCCACTAGCGGGGCGATCTCTTACGAG.